The clone carrying this TCR beta chain was recorded many times. No antigen is known for it. CDR3 size: 15 residues. CDR1 and CDR2 from the germline V gene are MNHEY and SVGAGI. Trimming took off 0 bases at V and 5 bases at J, with 10 bases between the two ends. RNA transcripts gave rise to amplified TCR beta CDR3 regions. The TCR CDR3 first-round RT-PCR relied on the HTBI primer set. TCRdb re-analysed the multiplex PCR reads in MiXCR, keeping a single row per CDR3 protein. The table lists about 420,000 distinct CDR3 sequences, approximately 14% of them singletons. The sample comes from a study of T cells in Graves' hyperthyroidism and ophthalmopathy. General observations from the study: Ophthalmopathy prediction by the model preceded onset by a median about 6.5 months.

Together with thyroid ultrasound, orbital computed tomography, serum thyroxine and TRAb, clinical symptoms were used for diagnoses. The material sequenced was blood. The chain uses TRBV6-5 and TRBJ2-2; D not resolved. This clonotype originated in a woman aged 18-35 years with Graves' hyperthyroidism. CDR3 protein: CASSYSWAETGELFF. CDR3 DNA: TGTGCCAGCAGTTACTCTTGGGCAGAGACCGGGGAGCTGTTTTTT.